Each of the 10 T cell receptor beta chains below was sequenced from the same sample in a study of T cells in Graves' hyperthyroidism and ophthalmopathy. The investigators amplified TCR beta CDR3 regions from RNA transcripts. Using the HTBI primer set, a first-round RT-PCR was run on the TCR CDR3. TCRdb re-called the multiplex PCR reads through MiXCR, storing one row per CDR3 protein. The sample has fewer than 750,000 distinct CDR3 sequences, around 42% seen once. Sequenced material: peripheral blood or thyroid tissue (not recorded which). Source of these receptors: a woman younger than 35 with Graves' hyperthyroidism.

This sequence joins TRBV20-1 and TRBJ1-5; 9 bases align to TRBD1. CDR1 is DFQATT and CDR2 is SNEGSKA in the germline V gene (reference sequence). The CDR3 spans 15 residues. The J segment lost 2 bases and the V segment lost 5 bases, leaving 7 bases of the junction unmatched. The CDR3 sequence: CSAFTGGAGNQPQHF. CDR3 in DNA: TGCAGTGCTTTTACAGGGGGCGCGGGCAATCAGCCCCAGCATTTT.

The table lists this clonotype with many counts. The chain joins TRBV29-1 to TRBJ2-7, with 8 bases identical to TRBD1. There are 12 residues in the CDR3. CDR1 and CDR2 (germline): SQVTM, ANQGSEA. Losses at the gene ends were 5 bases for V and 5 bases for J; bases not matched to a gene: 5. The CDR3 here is CSVTGQGDEQYF. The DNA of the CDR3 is TGCAGCGTTACCGGACAGGGCGACGAGCAGTACTTC.

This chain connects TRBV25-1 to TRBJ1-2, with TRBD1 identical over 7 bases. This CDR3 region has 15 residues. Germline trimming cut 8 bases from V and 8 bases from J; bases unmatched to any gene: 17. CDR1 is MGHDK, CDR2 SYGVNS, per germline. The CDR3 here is CASLNHEGAWGGYTF. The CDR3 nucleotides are TGTGCCAGCCTCAATCATGAGGGGGCGTGGGGCGGCTACACCTTC.

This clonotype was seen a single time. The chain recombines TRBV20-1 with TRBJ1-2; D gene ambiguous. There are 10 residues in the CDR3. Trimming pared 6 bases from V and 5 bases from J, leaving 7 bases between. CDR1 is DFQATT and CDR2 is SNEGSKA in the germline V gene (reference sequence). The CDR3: CSASSYGYTF. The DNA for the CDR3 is TGCAGTGCCAGCAGTTATGGCTACACCTTC.

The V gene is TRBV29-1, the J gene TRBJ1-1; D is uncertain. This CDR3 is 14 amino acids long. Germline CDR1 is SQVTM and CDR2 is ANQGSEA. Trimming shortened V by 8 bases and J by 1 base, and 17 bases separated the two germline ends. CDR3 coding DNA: TGCAGCCAAGATCGAGGGTTCGGGAACACTGAAGCTTTCTTT. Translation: CSQDRGFGNTEAFF. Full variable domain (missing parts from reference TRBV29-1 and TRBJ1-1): SAVISQKPSRDICQRGTSLTIQCQVDSQVTMMFWYRQQPGQSLTLIATANQGSEATYESGFVIDKFPISRPNLTFSTLTVSNMSPEDSSIYLCSQDRGFGNTEAFFGQGTRLTVV.

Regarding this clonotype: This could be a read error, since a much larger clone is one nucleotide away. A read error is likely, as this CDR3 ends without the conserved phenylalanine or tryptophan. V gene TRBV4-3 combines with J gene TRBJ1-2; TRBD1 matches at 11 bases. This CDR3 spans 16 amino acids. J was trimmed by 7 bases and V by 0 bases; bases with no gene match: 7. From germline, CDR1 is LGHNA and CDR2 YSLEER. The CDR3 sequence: CASSQDPGTGGRGYTL. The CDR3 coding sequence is TGCGCCAGCAGCCAAGACCCCGGGACAGGGGGTCGTGGCTACACCCTC.

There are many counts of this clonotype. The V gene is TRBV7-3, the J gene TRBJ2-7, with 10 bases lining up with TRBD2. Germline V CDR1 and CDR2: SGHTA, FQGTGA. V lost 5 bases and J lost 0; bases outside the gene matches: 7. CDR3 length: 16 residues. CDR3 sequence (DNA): TGTGCCAGCAGCCGACCTGGGACTAGCGTCTCCTACGAGCAGTACTTC. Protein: CASSRPGTSVSYEQYF.

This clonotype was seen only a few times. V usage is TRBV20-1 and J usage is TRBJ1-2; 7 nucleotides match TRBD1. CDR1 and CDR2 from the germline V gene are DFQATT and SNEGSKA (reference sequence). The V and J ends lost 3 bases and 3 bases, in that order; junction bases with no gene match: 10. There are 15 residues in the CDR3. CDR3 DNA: TGCAGTGCTAGGGTCCCCTATACAGGGGACTATGGCTACACCTTC. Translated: CSARVPYTGDYGYTF.

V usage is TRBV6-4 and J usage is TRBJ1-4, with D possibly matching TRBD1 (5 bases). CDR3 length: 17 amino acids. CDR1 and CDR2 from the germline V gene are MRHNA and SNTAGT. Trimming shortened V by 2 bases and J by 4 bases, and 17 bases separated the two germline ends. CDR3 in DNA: TGTGCCAGCAGTGACGAGGGGCATGCCTCATTTAATGAAAAACTGTTTTTT. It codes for CASSDEGHASFNEKLFF.

The CDR3 spells CASSQDETGGGNSPLHF. DNA of the CDR3: TGTGCCAGCAGCCAAGATGAGACAGGGGGCGGTAATTCACCCCTCCACTTT. The V call is TRBV4-2, the J call TRBJ1-6; 10 bases align to TRBD1. Per germline, CDR1 LGHNA and CDR2 YNFKEQ. The CDR3 loop spans 17 amino acids. V dropped 0 bases and J dropped 6; count of bases not matched to a gene: 5.